This T cell receptor beta chain was documented in a study of cytomegalovirus exposure and HLA in healthy donors. Study results and limitations: It was reportedly the case that the classifier diagnosed cytomegalovirus status with high specificity and sensitivity.

The CDR3 totals 14 residues. Trimming left V 3 bases short and J 1 base short, with 9 bases between. Germline values: CDR1 MDHEN, CDR2 SYDVKM. The study sampled nominally healthy donors, though unrecorded immune exposures were likely. Primers included in the PCR were 60 Vbeta and 13 Jbeta primers. Produced via immunoSEQ multiplex PCR; TCRdb's table is partial and in-frame only. The table has some 200,000 clones, approximately 88% seen once. In the case of this clone: As yet, its antigen is unknown.

Material: PBMCs. The source is a woman aged 45 to 65 in good health and CMV-seropositive. This sequence joins TRBV28 and TRBJ2-5; D gene uncertain. The CDR3 nucleotides read TGTGCCAGCAGTTTGCGAGTTCTCCAAGAGACCCAGTACTTC. Residues: CASSLRVLQETQYF. The variable domain in full, with the rest retrieved from reference TRBV28 and TRBJ2-5, is DVKVTQSSRYLVKRTGEKVFLECVQDMDHENMFWYRQDPGLGLRLIYFSYDVKMKEKGDIPEGYSVSREKKERFSLILESASTNQTSMYLCASSLRVLQETQYFGPGTRLLVL.